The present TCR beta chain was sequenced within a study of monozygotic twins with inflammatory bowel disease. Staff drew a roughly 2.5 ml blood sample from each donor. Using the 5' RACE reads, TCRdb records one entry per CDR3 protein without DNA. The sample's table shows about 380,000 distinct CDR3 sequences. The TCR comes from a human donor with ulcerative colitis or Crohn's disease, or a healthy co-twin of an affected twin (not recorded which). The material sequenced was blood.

CDR3 sequence: CASSPGSLAAYNEQFF. This sequence joins TRBV4-1 and TRBJ2-1; TCRdb's D call, TRBD2, is unchecked because there is no DNA. The CDR3 extends over 16 amino acids. Germline CDR1 is MGHRA and CDR2 is YSYEKL.